The 11 T cell receptor beta chains in this list originate from one sample, sequenced in a study of cytomegalovirus exposure and HLA in healthy donors. A multiplex PCR was run with 60 Vbeta primers and 13 Jbeta primers. The data were produced by immunoSEQ multiplex PCR, yet TCRdb's version contains in-frame clones alone and is incomplete. The table has approximately 70,000 clones, less than 85% seen once. Sequenced input: PBMCs. Receptor source: a woman aged 50 to 60 in good health and CMV-seropositive.

V usage is TRBV6-1 and J usage is TRBJ2-7, with 8 bases lining up with TRBD1. The CDR3 runs 14 residues. From germline, CDR1 is MNHNS and CDR2 SASEGT. The V gene end was trimmed by 1 base and the J gene end by 5 bases; junction bases not matched to a gene: 4. CDR3 coding DNA: TGTGCCAGCAGTGAAGGGACAGGGTACGACGAGCAGTACTTC. Protein sequence: CASSEGTGYDEQYF.

This clone was counted between two and nine times. This sample includes further DNA sequences coding for the same CDR3. This rearrangement joins TRBV4-1 to TRBJ2-7; TRBD1 agrees at 7 bases. CDR3 length: 16 amino acids. Unmatched junction bases numbered 6, after V lost 1 base and J lost 0 bases. Germline CDR1 is MGHRA and CDR2 is YSYEKL. In DNA, the CDR3 is TGCGCCAGCAGCCAAGTAGTACAGGGGAGCTCCTACGAGCAGTACTTC. Protein: CASSQVVQGSSYEQYF.

This chain links TRBV2 with TRBJ1-1; TRBD1 matches at 7 bases. Germline V lookup: CDR1 SNHLY, CDR2 FYNNEI. The CDR3 runs 13 residues. After removal of 7 bases from V and 5 bases from J, the junction contained 7 bases not matched to a gene. CDR3 amino acids: CASTDRVGTEAFF. CDR3 bases: TGTGCCAGCACAGACAGGGTGGGGACTGAAGCTTTCTTT.

The J gene is TRBJ1-6, the V gene TRBV27; 8 bases are shared with TRBD1. CDR3 length: 15 amino acids. The germline V gene encodes CDR1 MNHEY and CDR2 SMNVEV (reference sequence). Germline trimming cut 6 bases from V and 10 bases from J; bases unmatched to any gene: 11. The CDR3 DNA reads TGTGCCAGCAGCGTATCCGACAGGGGTGGCTCACCCCTCCACTTT. It specifies CASSVSDRGGSPLHF.

This chain uses TRBV28 with TRBJ1-2; the D gene is possibly TRBD1 (5 bases). The CDR3 consists of 16 residues. V lost 2 bases and J lost 4, with 17 bases in between. Germline V gene lookup returns CDR1 MDHEN and CDR2 SYDVKM. The chain's CDR3 is CASSLISSEGIYGYTF. DNA for the CDR3: TGTGCCAGCAGTTTAATAAGTTCGGAGGGGATCTATGGCTACACCTTC.

The chain recombines TRBV9 with TRBJ1-1, with a weak D call TRBD1 (5 bases). Trimming pared 6 bases from V and 0 bases from J, leaving 15 bases between. The CDR3 consists of 15 residues. In germline, CDR1 is SGDLS, CDR2 YYNGEE. CDR3 residues: CASNLLGGMNTEAFF. In nucleotides, the CDR3 is TGTGCCAGCAACCTACTTGGGGGGATGAACACTGAAGCTTTCTTT.

This rearrangement joins TRBV5-1 to TRBJ2-3; 7 positions agree with TRBD2. The CDR3 spans 15 residues. Germline V CDR1 and CDR2: SGHRS, YFSETQ. With 1 base clipped from V and 1 base from J, the junction kept 3 bases outside the gene matches. CDR3 sequence reads: CASSLPSGRTDTQYF. CDR3 DNA: TGCGCCAGCAGCTTGCCTAGCGGCCGCACAGATACGCAGTATTTT.

The rearrangement links TRBV27 to TRBJ2-3; D unclear. Per germline, CDR1 MNHEY and CDR2 SMNVEV (reference sequence). The CDR3 sequence is 17 residues long. Between the trimmed V and J ends, which lost 5 bases and 2 bases, there was a span of 20 bases. The CDR3 spells CASSRRHPGWPTDTQYF. In DNA, the CDR3 is TGTGCCAGCAGTCGGCGACATCCCGGATGGCCCACAGATACGCAGTATTTT.

V gene TRBV6-6 combines with J gene TRBJ1-5; D uncertain. Trimming took off 0 bases at V and 1 base at J, with 7 bases between the two ends. The V gene's germline CDR1 is MNHNY and CDR2 SVGAGI (reference sequence). The length of the CDR3 is 15 residues. CDR3 sequence (DNA): TGTGCCAGCAGTTACTCGGCCCCGAGCAATCAGCCCCAGCATTTT. The encoded protein is CASSYSAPSNQPQHF.

This clone has a handful of counts. The rearrangement joins TRBV28 to TRBJ2-2, with TRBD2 identical over 8 bases. Germline loops: CDR1 MDHEN, CDR2 SYDVKM. V was pared by 4 bases and J by 3 bases, with 4 bases of the junction left unmatched. CDR3 length: 15 amino acids. The CDR3 DNA sequence: TGTGCCAGCAGTTGGGGGACTAGAGACACCGGGGAGCTGTTTTTT. Protein product: CASSWGTRDTGELFF.

The chain carries TRBV28 and TRBJ1-1; D unclear. CDR1 and CDR2 from the germline V gene are MDHEN and SYDVKM. Deletions cut 6 bases from V and 5 bases from J, with 19 bases between. The CDR3 spans 15 residues. CDR3 amino acids: CASSIPWQTGTEAFF. CDR3 bases: TGTGCCAGCAGCATACCCTGGCAAACGGGGACTGAAGCTTTCTTT. Based on the CDR3 plus reference TRBV28 and TRBJ1-1, the full variable domain is DVKVTQSSRYLVKRTGEKVFLECVQDMDHENMFWYRQDPGLGLRLIYFSYDVKMKEKGDIPEGYSVSREKKERFSLILESASTNQTSMYLCASSIPWQTGTEAFFGQGTRLTVV.